The next 9 T cell receptor beta chains were all read from a single sample in a study of T cell responses to AZD1222 COVID-19 vaccine. Generated by immunoSEQ multiplex PCR, the TCRdb table keeps only in-frame clones and is missing some. This sample has roughly 170,000 clones; around nine tenths occur once, and the top ten carry 0.4% to 0.5%. Sequenced material: peripheral blood, taken on day 0 of AZD1222 vaccination. Receptors were obtained from an adult in good health.

This clone was detected once. The chain uses TRBV11-2 and TRBJ2-3; D not certain. The V end lost 5 bases, the J end lost 2 bases, and 5 bases lay between the germline ends. This CDR3 is 12 amino acids long. Germline V lookup: CDR1 SGHAT, CDR2 FQNNGV. The CDR3 region is CASSQITDTQYF. DNA of the CDR3: TGTGCCAGCAGCCAGATCACAGATACGCAGTATTTT.

The chain carries TRBV2 and TRBJ1-6; 9 bases are a match to TRBD1. Germline assignment: CDR1 SNHLY and CDR2 FYNNEI. This CDR3 is 16 amino acids long. J was trimmed by 9 bases and V by 3 bases; bases with no gene match: 9. CDR3 in DNA: TGTGCCAGCAGTGAGGACAGGGGTATACGTGTTTCACCCCTCCACTTT. It specifies CASSEDRGIRVSPLHF.

CDR3 sequence reads: CASSLGVGHYEQYF. In nucleotides, the CDR3 is TGTGCCAGCAGCTTAGGGGTAGGGCACTACGAGCAGTACTTC. The rearrangement uses TRBV7-8 and TRBJ2-7; D gene uncertain. The CDR3 has 14 amino acids. Germline assignment: CDR1 SGHVS and CDR2 FQNEAQ. V was shortened by 1 base and J by 3 bases, with 10 bases between the two germline ends.

The rearrangement links TRBV6-6 to TRBJ1-5; D is unresolved. Deletions cut 2 bases from V and 5 bases from J, with 13 bases between. Germline V gives CDR1 MNHNY, CDR2 SVGAGI (reference sequence). The CDR3 sequence is 15 residues long. As DNA, the CDR3 is TGTGCCAGCAGTTACCCGGGCAGGCCTGATCAGCCCCAGCATTTT. This translates into CASSYPGRPDQPQHF.

This sequence joins TRBV6-5 and TRBJ1-2; D gene unclear. The CDR3 totals 15 residues. V gave up 7 bases and J gave up 2 bases, with 17 bases separating them. Germline lookup yields CDR1 MNHEY and CDR2 SVGAGI. The CDR3 bases are TGTGCCAGCATATTCGTGGCGGCACAGAACTATGGCTACACCTTC. Amino acids: CASIFVAAQNYGYTF.

The rearrangement links TRBV7-3 to TRBJ2-3, with 9 bases fitting TRBD2. V lost 2 bases, J lost 3 bases, and 3 bases stayed unmatched. The germline gives CDR1 SGHTA, CDR2 FQGTGA. The length of the CDR3 is 15 residues. For the CDR3, the DNA is TGTGCCAGCAGCTTAGGTAGCGGGAGAACAGATACGCAGTATTTT. It translates to CASSLGSGRTDTQYF.

This chain uses TRBV6-5 with TRBJ1-1; 11 nucleotides agree with TRBD1. The junction had 10 bases not matched to a gene; V was cut back by 7 bases and J by 6 bases. CDR1 and CDR2 (germline): MNHEY, SVGAGI. The CDR3 runs to 15 residues. The CDR3 protein is CASTPGTGGLAEAFF. DNA for the CDR3: TGTGCCAGCACCCCCGGGACAGGGGGTTTAGCTGAAGCTTTCTTT.

This clone showed up just a few times. The chain recombines TRBV4-2 with TRBJ1-3; D uncertain. Trimming shortened V by 1 base and J by 3 bases, and 4 bases separated the two germline ends. This CDR3 has 13 residues. Germline CDR1 LGHNA, CDR2 YNFKEQ. The CDR3 region is CASSQGLGNTIYF. In nucleotides, the CDR3 is TGTGCCAGCAGCCAAGGCCTTGGAAACACCATATATTTT.

This chain uses TRBV9 with TRBJ1-6; D not certain. The CDR3 is made up of 15 amino acids. Looked up from germline, CDR1 is SGDLS and CDR2 is YYNGEE. V lost 0 bases and J 9 bases, leaving 13 bases between the germline ends. CDR3: CASSVEGFTGSPLHF. The CDR3 region has the DNA TGTGCCAGCAGCGTAGAGGGCTTCACGGGTTCACCCCTCCACTTT.